What follows is one TCR beta chain and its context. The antigen is unknown. All patients picked for sequencing had shown, by flow cytometry, an expansion of CD8+CD57+ cells. Each patient carried a diagnosis of severe acquired aplastic anemia. The entry originates in a study of CD8+CD57+ T cells in acquired aplastic anemia. As for the study in general: DNA from sorted CD4+ and CD8+ cells averaged roughly 3.2 ug. Findings and caveats of the study: Between patients and controls, CD8+ Simpson's diversity did not vary significantly. About 29 CD8+ CDR3 sequences occurred in both the patients and the controls.

Trimming cost V 4 bases and J 0 bases, with 15 bases left between them. The V gene's germline CDR1 is LNHDA and CDR2 SQIVND (reference sequence). This CDR3 region has 16 residues. The use of genomic DNA as template underpinned the TCR beta VDJ and CDR3 profiling. TCRdb called the reads again in MiXCR, with one record for every CDR3 protein. The sample consists of approximately 250,000 distinct CDR3 sequences, less than 85% of them appearing once. This TCR was recovered from a human donor with aplastic anemia. The chain uses TRBV19 and TRBJ1-1, with D perhaps TRBD1 (5 bases). The sample taken for sequencing was sorted CD4+, CD8+, or CD8+CD57+ T cells (not recorded which) from PBMCs. Here the CDR3 DNA reads TGTGCCAGTAGTAGACAGCGCACGGGGGTGAACACTGAAGCTTTCTTT. Translated, it gives CASSRQRTGVNTEAFF. The full variable domain, rest sourced from reference TRBV19 and TRBJ1-1, is DGGITQSPKYLFRKEGQNVTLSCEQNLNHDAMYWYRQDPGQGLRLIYYSQIVNDFQKGDIAEGYSVSREKKESFPLTVTSAQKNPTAFYLCASSRQRTGVNTEAFFGQGTRLTVV.